This TCR beta chain was sequenced during a study of blood T cell repertoires in COVID-19. V was trimmed by 7 bases and J by 4 bases, leaving 16 bases between them. Germline loops: CDR1 SNHLY, CDR2 FYNNEI. CDR3 length: 14 residues. In the original workflow: It was from reference gene primer amplification that nucleated cell counts were estimated. TCRdb's table, derived via immunoSEQ multiplex PCR, lists solely in-frame clones and lacks some. V, J and clone size reflect that table, while D and trimming were determined from the DNA. The sample records roughly 380,000 clones, roughly 87% being singletons.

The sequenced material came from peripheral blood. The TCR sequence derives from a woman in her sixties or seventies with COVID-19, enrolled during active disease. The chain joins TRBV2 to TRBJ1-2; D is possibly TRBD1 (6 bases). The CDR3 is CASTVADSPYGYTF. The CDR3, as DNA: TGTGCCAGCACCGTGGCGGACAGTCCCTATGGCTACACCTTC.